The sequence of this T cell receptor (beta chain) was determined in a study of siplizumab effects on memory and regulatory T cells. Broader study findings: Naive T cell populations appeared to exhibit greater diversity than memory cells and appeared to be major alloresponse contributors. Alloreactive sequences traceable to unstimulated CD4+ memory cells declined significantly under siplizumab. Roughly 80-96% of proliferating clones (CD4+ or CD8+) could not be assigned a naive or memory phenotype.

Notes on this clone: Its antigen is as yet unknown.

CDR1 and CDR2 from the germline V gene are GTSNPN and SVGIG (reference sequence). The germline V and J ends were trimmed by 7 bases and 9 bases, with 12 bases remaining between them. This CDR3 spans 11 amino acids. Here immunoSEQ multiplex PCR was the method, and the copy in TCRdb shows in-frame clones only, minus some. Of 100,000 or so clones in the sample, around 90% were seen once. The sequenced sample consisted of non-Treg CD4+ T cells sorted from blood. The V and J genes are TRBV30 and TRBJ2-2, with D perhaps matching TRBD2 (5 bases). The TCR comes from a human donor in good health. CDR3 nucleotides: TGTGCCTCACGACTAACCAGGGAGCTGTTTTTT. Amino acid sequence: CASRLTRELFF.